Listed below are T cell receptor beta chains from one sample, sequenced in a study of shared clonotypes between healthy human individuals. Here immunoSEQ multiplex PCR was the method, and the copy in TCRdb shows in-frame clones only, minus some. Of millions of clones in the sample, roughly 92% are singletons; the top ten hold over 0.12%. Specimen: naive CD4+ T cells sorted from blood. The receptors originated from a man between 18 and 35 years old in good health. Both conserved end residues are part of each CDR3. The order of the fields is clone size, V gene, D gene, J gene, CDR3 protein, CDR3 DNA. The D gene is left open where the match is weak. Expanded clones get a size class; other rows say once, few or many, or leave the size out.

clone_size: -; v_call: TRBV7-2; d_call: TRBD2; j_call: TRBJ2-1; cdr3_aa: CASSLDFLAASNEQFF; cdr3_nt: TGTGCCAGCAGCTTAGATTTTCTAGCGGCCAGTAATGAGCAGTTCTTC
clone_size: once; v_call: TRBV7-9; d_call: -; j_call: TRBJ2-3; cdr3_aa: CASSVGTSDTQYF; cdr3_nt: TGTGCCAGCAGCGTCGGGACCTCAGATACGCAGTATTTT
clone_size: -; v_call: TRBV6-5; d_call: -; j_call: TRBJ1-1; cdr3_aa: CASSQGRGGGTEAFF; cdr3_nt: TGTGCCAGCAGTCAAGGGCGAGGAGGGGGCACTGAAGCTTTCTTT
clone_size: -; v_call: TRBV6-5; d_call: -; j_call: TRBJ1-6; cdr3_aa: CASSYSKGWNSPLHF; cdr3_nt: TGTGCCAGCAGTTACTCGAAAGGATGGAATTCACCCCTCCACTTT
clone_size: -; v_call: TRBV2; d_call: -; j_call: TRBJ2-6; cdr3_aa: CASSTGFSGANVLTF; cdr3_nt: TGTGCCAGCAGTACAGGGTTTTCTGGGGCCAACGTCCTGACTTTC
clone_size: -; v_call: TRBV19; d_call: TRBD1; j_call: TRBJ2-6; cdr3_aa: CASSTYRGPSSGANVLTF; cdr3_nt: TGTGCCAGTAGTACCTACAGGGGACCTAGCTCTGGGGCCAACGTCCTGACTTTC
clone_size: -; v_call: TRBV4-1; d_call: TRBD1; j_call: TRBJ2-5; cdr3_aa: CASSQAGQGFDPQETQYF; cdr3_nt: TGCGCCAGCAGCCAGGCTGGACAGGGCTTTGACCCACAAGAGACCCAGTACTTC
clone_size: few; v_call: TRBV6-5; d_call: -; j_call: TRBJ1-1; cdr3_aa: CASSYDKSVNTEAFF; cdr3_nt: TGTGCCAGCAGTTACGACAAGTCAGTGAACACTGAAGCTTTCTTT
clone_size: -; v_call: TRBV6-5; d_call: -; j_call: TRBJ2-3; cdr3_aa: CASSYRTGATDTQYF; cdr3_nt: TGTGCCAGCAGTTACCGAACGGGAGCCACAGATACGCAGTATTTT
clone_size: -; v_call: TRBV5-1; d_call: -; j_call: TRBJ2-1; cdr3_aa: CASSLNVWRGTDEQFF; cdr3_nt: TGCGCCAGCAGCTTGAATGTATGGCGAGGCACGGATGAGCAGTTCTTC